The sequence of this T cell receptor beta chain was determined in a study of cytomegalovirus exposure and HLA in healthy donors. General observations from the study: Follow-up analysis later connected one missense variant in DCLRE1C with trimming of TCR beta V- and J-genes.

PCR used 60 Vbeta primers and 13 Jbeta primers. Method: immunoSEQ multiplex PCR; TCRdb's copy keeps in-frame clones and lacks some. Of about 160,000 clones detected, roughly 80% appear once; the ten largest clones hold around 2.5%. CDR3 size: 15 residues. Germline CDR1 SGHAT, CDR2 FQNNGV. V was pared by 6 bases and J by 2 bases, with 8 bases of the junction left unmatched. Remarks on this clone: The antigen is unknown.

This receptor was taken from a female donor in good health and CMV-seronegative. The sample was PBMCs. J is TRBJ2-5 and V is TRBV11-2; 8 bases fit TRBD2. The CDR3 DNA sequence: TGTGCCAGCAGTCTGCGGGCTAGCGGGCAAGAGACCCAGTACTTC. Encoded protein: CASSLRASGQETQYF. Complete variable domain (other parts from reference TRBV11-2 and TRBJ2-5): EAGVAQSPRYKIIEKRQSVAFWCNPISGHATLYWYQQILGQGPKLLIQFQNNGVVDDSQLPKDRFSAERLKGVDSTLKIQPAKLEDSAVYLCASSLRASGQETQYFGPGTRLLVL.